The clone carrying this T cell receptor (beta chain) was seen repeatedly, ten times or more. This sample is part of a study of T cells after yellow fever vaccination. The CDR3 is 14 amino acids. After removal of 6 bases from V and 1 base from J, the junction contained 6 bases not matched to a gene. CDR1 MDHEN and CDR2 SYDVKM come from the germline V gene. TCRdb re-called the 5' RACE reads through MiXCR, storing one row per CDR3 protein. The table includes 150,000 or so distinct CDR3 sequences, 5% to 7.5% detected once. This TCR came from a man between 25 and 39 years old who received the YFV17D yellow fever vaccine. The V call is TRBV28, the J call TRBJ2-7, with TRBD1 matching 7 bases. The material was CD4+ T cells sorted from PBMCs, obtained 10 days after the yellow fever booster vaccination. CDR3 in DNA: TGTGCCAGCAGAGGGACAGCTACATCCTACGAGCAGTACTTC. Translating gives CASRGTATSYEQYF.